These 17 T cell receptor beta chains were sequenced from one sample in a study of OX40 agonist ivuxolimab in advanced cancers. Repertoires were generated with immunoSEQ multiplex PCR, while TCRdb's copy carries only in-frame clones and drops some. Of about 66,000 clones in the sample, around 83% were seen once. The sequencing here drew on CD4+ or CD8+ T cells sorted from blood, taken in a trial of the OX40 agonist ivuxolimab. The receptors derive from an adult with an advanced solid tumor such as melanoma, head and neck, liver or kidney cancer.

The chain has TRBV11-3 and TRBJ2-1, with 10 nucleotides matching TRBD2. V lost 5 bases to trimming and J lost 7 bases; unmatched junction nucleotides: 8. The CDR3 loop spans 15 amino acids. The germline gives CDR1 SGHNT, CDR2 YENEEA. The CDR3 protein is CASSPTSGFMNEQFF. CDR3 bases: TGTGCCAGCAGCCCGACTAGCGGGTTCATGAATGAGCAGTTCTTC.

V and J are TRBV6-5 and TRBJ1-2, with D perhaps matching TRBD1 (6 bases). The CDR3 length is 14 residues. Trimming took 2 bases from V and 3 from J, leaving 10 bases between them. CDR1 MNHEY and CDR2 SVGAGI come from the germline V gene. This CDR3 reads CASSYRRGDYGYTF. CDR3 nucleotides: TGTGCCAGCAGTTACAGGAGGGGGGACTATGGCTACACCTTC.

The chain couples TRBV28 to TRBJ1-1; D might be TRBD1 (6 bases). Germline V gene lookup returns CDR1 MDHEN and CDR2 SYDVKM. Between the trimmed V and J ends, which lost 3 bases and 5 bases, there was a span of 13 bases. The CDR3 sequence is 14 residues long. The CDR3 DNA sequence: TGTGCCAGCAGTTTTTCAGGGGTGGGGACTGAAGCTTTCTTT. Translation: CASSFSGVGTEAFF.

This clone was recorded once. J is TRBJ2-3 and V is TRBV6-1; no definite D call. The CDR3 length is 13 residues. Trimming shortened V by 5 bases and J by 5 bases, and 11 bases separated the two germline ends. CDR1 and CDR2 from the germline V gene are MNHNS and SASEGT. CDR3 region: CASSSLTRDTQYF. The CDR3 bases are TGTGCCAGCAGTTCCTTGACCCGAGATACGCAGTATTTT.

The V gene is TRBV5-1, the J gene TRBJ1-2, with TRBD1 matching 9 bases. Unmatched junction bases numbered 11, after V lost 4 bases and J lost 4 bases. The germline gives CDR1 SGHRS, CDR2 YFSETQ. This CDR3 contains 16 residues. The CDR3 region is CASSAGTGIGIYGYTF. The CDR3 coding sequence is TGCGCCAGCAGCGCCGGGACAGGGATTGGAATCTATGGCTACACCTTC.

CDR3 coding DNA: TGTGCCAGCAAAGGATCCCTAGAAACTCAGCCCCAGCATTTT. Translation gives CASKGSLETQPQHF. The chain has TRBV2 and TRBJ1-5, with D unresolved. The CDR3 has 14 residues. Germline V gene lookup returns CDR1 SNHLY and CDR2 FYNNEI. Trimming took 7 bases from V and 6 from J, leaving 16 bases between them.

This clone was found a few times. The rearrangement joins TRBV30 to TRBJ2-2; 7 bases fit TRBD2. Germline V CDR1 and CDR2: GTSNPN, SVGIG (reference sequence). The CDR3 is 16 residues long. Trimming at V came to 2 bases and at J to 4 bases, leaving 10 bases not matched to a gene. The CDR3 nucleotides are TGTGCCTGGAGTAGTGCAGCGGGGTTGCCCACCGGGGAGCTGTTTTTT. The encoded protein is CAWSSAAGLPTGELFF.

The CDR3 nucleotides read TGTGCCAGCAGTCCCGGCGGCACAGGCAATCAGCCCCAGCATTTT. Protein sequence: CASSPGGTGNQPQHF. The chain uses TRBV28 and TRBJ1-5; D not certain. Trimming stripped 5 bases from V and 2 bases from J, with 13 bases between. Per germline, CDR1 MDHEN and CDR2 SYDVKM. The CDR3 consists of 15 residues.

The chain is built from TRBV18 and TRBJ2-1, with TRBD2 matching over 13 bases. With 0 bases clipped from V and 9 bases from J, the junction kept 5 bases outside the gene matches. CDR1 KGHSH and CDR2 LQKENI come from the germline V gene. The CDR3 runs to 16 residues. The CDR3 spells CASSPPRLAGGGEQFF. As DNA, the CDR3 is TGTGCCAGCTCACCACCTAGACTAGCGGGGGGAGGTGAGCAGTTCTTC.

This rearrangement joins TRBV6-1 to TRBJ1-2, with a tentative D call TRBD1 (5 bases). The CDR3 is 13 amino acids. The V gene lost 2 bases and the J gene lost 7 bases, with 11 bases spanning the gap. Germline V gene sequence: CDR1 MNHNS, CDR2 SASEGT. DNA for the CDR3: TGTGCCAGCAGTGAATTTGGGAGGGGTGGCTACACCTTC. This translates into CASSEFGRGGYTF.

V usage is TRBV7-9 and J usage is TRBJ1-2, with D hard to call. The germline V gene encodes CDR1 SEHNR and CDR2 FQNEAQ (reference sequence). The ends were cut back, 6 bases at V and 4 bases at J, with 6 bases in the middle. This CDR3 contains 11 residues. In nucleotides, the CDR3 is TGTGCCAGCAGTCCGGGCTATGGCTACACCTTC. This sequence encodes CASSPGYGYTF.

The rearrangement uses TRBV5-1 and TRBJ2-1; 11 positions match TRBD2. The CDR3 sequence is 16 residues long. V shed 1 base, J shed 5 bases, and the junction held 5 bases outside the gene matches. CDR1 and CDR2 from the germline V gene are SGHRS and YFSETQ. The CDR3 here is CASSLIPGLADNEQFF. The CDR3 nucleotides are TGCGCCAGCAGCTTGATCCCGGGACTAGCGGACAATGAGCAGTTCTTC.

The chain employs TRBV18 and TRBJ2-3; D may be TRBD2 (6 bases). This CDR3 contains 14 residues. The V gene's germline CDR1 is KGHSH and CDR2 LQKENI. Trimming shortened V by 4 bases and J by 6 bases, and 14 bases separated the two germline ends. CDR3 nucleotides: TGTGCCAGCTCACAGCTGACTAGTTCGGATACGCAGTATTTT. Its translation: CASSQLTSSDTQYF.

For this clone: Other DNA sequences of this sample code for an identical CDR3. The chain uses TRBV4-3 and TRBJ2-1, with D possibly being TRBD1 or TRBD2 (5 bases each). Trimming took 0 bases from V and 6 from J, leaving 15 bases between them. Germline lookup yields CDR1 LGHNA and CDR2 YSLEER. The CDR3 is 16 residues long. The CDR3 loop reads CASSQEIRDVVNEQFF. The CDR3, as DNA: TGCGCCAGCAGCCAAGAAATAAGGGACGTAGTCAATGAGCAGTTCTTC.

The chain links TRBV7-8 to TRBJ2-2, with 9 positions matching TRBD1. The V segment lost 5 bases and the J segment 6 bases; nucleotides outside the gene matches: 16. Germline lookup yields CDR1 SGHVS and CDR2 FQNEAQ. The CDR3 is 18 amino acids. CDR3 DNA: TGTGCCAGCAGCGCCACCTATCCGGGACAGGGTCGGGCCGGGGAGCTGTTTTTT. Translating gives CASSATYPGQGRAGELFF.

This clone was recorded only once. The chain employs TRBV2 and TRBJ2-5; 7 nucleotides agree with TRBD1. The CDR3 has 13 amino acids. Germline V gene sequence: CDR1 SNHLY, CDR2 FYNNEI. Trimming at V came to 11 bases and at J to 7 bases, leaving 13 bases not matched to a gene. The chain's CDR3 is CAGTGTADGTQYF. The CDR3 coding sequence is TGTGCCGGGACCGGGACAGCGGACGGGACCCAGTACTTC.

The genes are TRBV7-2 and TRBJ2-1; 8 bases agree with TRBD2. Germline loops: CDR1 SGHTA, CDR2 FQGNSA. This CDR3 has 15 residues. J lost 7 bases, V lost 7 bases, and 12 bases had no gene match. CDR3 nucleotides: TGTGCCAGCACCCCACGGGGGGGCGGTTGGAATGAGCAGTTCTTC. Amino acid sequence: CASTPRGGGWNEQFF.